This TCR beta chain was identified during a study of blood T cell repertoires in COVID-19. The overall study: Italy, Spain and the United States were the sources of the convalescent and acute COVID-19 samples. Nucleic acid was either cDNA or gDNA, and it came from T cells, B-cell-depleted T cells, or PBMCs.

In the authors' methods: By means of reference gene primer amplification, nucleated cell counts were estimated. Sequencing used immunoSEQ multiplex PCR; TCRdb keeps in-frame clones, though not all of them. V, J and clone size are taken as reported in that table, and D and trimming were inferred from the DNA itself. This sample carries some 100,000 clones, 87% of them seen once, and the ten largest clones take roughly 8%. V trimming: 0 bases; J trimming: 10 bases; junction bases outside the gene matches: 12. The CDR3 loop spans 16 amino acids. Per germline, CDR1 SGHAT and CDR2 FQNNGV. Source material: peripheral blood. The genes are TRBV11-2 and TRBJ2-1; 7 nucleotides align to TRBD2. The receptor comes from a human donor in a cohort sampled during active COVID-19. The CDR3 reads CASSLDRVELAEEQFF. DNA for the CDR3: TGTGCCAGCAGCTTAGACCGAGTGGAGCTAGCGGAAGAGCAGTTCTTC.